This TCR beta chain was recorded in a study of cytomegalovirus exposure and HLA in healthy donors. PCR employed 60 Vbeta and 13 Jbeta primers. Assay used: immunoSEQ multiplex PCR; TCRdb lists only in-frame clones, some missing. The table includes fewer than 250,000 clones, 82% detected once. Trimming left V 2 bases short and J 4 bases short, with 10 bases between. Germline V gives CDR1 MNHEY, CDR2 SMNVEV (reference sequence). The CDR3 sequence is 14 residues long. This chain uses TRBV27 with TRBJ2-3, with D possibly being TRBD2 (5 bases). The sequenced material came from PBMCs. The clonotype originates from a man in his forties or fifties in good health and CMV-seropositive. The CDR3 spells CASSLTPGADTQYF. The DNA for the CDR3 is TGTGCCAGCAGTTTAACGCCCGGGGCAGATACGCAGTATTTT.